One and the same sample provided the 12 T cell receptor beta chains below, sequenced in a study of CD8+ T cells in alopecia areata. RNA extraction and reverse transcription yielded cDNA as sequencing template. TCRdb's table, derived via immunoSEQ multiplex PCR, lists solely in-frame clones and lacks some. This sample carries 150,000 or so clones, roughly 50% of them seen once, and the ten largest clones take roughly 6.8%. The specimen sequenced was CD4+ T cells sorted from blood. Receptor source: a human donor with alopecia areata.

The table lists this clone with a few counts. V gene TRBV29-1 combines with J gene TRBJ2-1; the match to TRBD1 covers 8 bases. V dropped 2 bases and J dropped 13; count of bases not matched to a gene: 4. This CDR3 has 11 amino acids. Germline CDR1 is SQVTM and CDR2 is ANQGSEA. CDR3 region: CSVERGQVQFF. CDR3 sequence (DNA): TGCAGCGTTGAAAGGGGACAGGTACAGTTCTTC.

The chain employs TRBV15 and TRBJ2-1; 12 bases agree with TRBD2. Germline values: CDR1 LNHNV, CDR2 YYDKDF (reference sequence). This CDR3 contains 16 residues. J was trimmed by 4 bases and V by 5 bases; bases with no gene match: 6. The CDR3 DNA follows: TGTGCCACCAGCGCCCGGACTAGCGGGGTTTACAATGAGCAGTTCTTC. It specifies CATSARTSGVYNEQFF.

The chain combines TRBV5-1 with TRBJ2-3; D is unresolved. Trimming cost V 2 bases and J 3 bases, with 16 bases left between them. The CDR3 length is 16 residues. Per the germline V gene, CDR1 is SGHRS and CDR2 is YFSETQ. In DNA form, the CDR3 reads TGCGCCAGCAGCTTAAAGCCCCTGGGTGGGACAGATACGCAGTATTTT. It translates to CASSLKPLGGTDTQYF.

This clone was recorded a few times. The gene calls are TRBV4-1 and TRBJ2-3, with TRBD2 identical over 9 bases. V lost 4 bases to trimming and J lost 2 bases; unmatched junction nucleotides: 7. CDR1 is MGHRA, CDR2 YSYEKL, per germline. CDR3 size: 16 residues. The CDR3 loop is CASSPQRLADTDTQYF. CDR3 DNA sequence: TGCGCCAGCAGCCCTCAACGACTAGCGGACACAGATACGCAGTATTTT.

This rearrangement joins TRBV5-1 to TRBJ2-7, with D hard to call. The V end was cut by 4 bases, the J end by 5 bases, with 7 bases between. Germline CDR1 reads SGHRS; CDR2 reads YFSETQ. CDR3 length: 11 amino acids. CDR3: CASSLRDEQYF. CDR3 DNA: TGCGCCAGCAGCCTCCGGGACGAGCAGTACTTC.

A few counts support this clone. This rearrangement joins TRBV5-1 to TRBJ2-1; D unclear. The CDR3 has 13 residues. Trimming cost V 0 bases and J 7 bases, with 8 bases left between them. Germline V CDR1 and CDR2: SGHRS, YFSETQ. This CDR3 is CASSLGSVNEQFF. The CDR3 DNA reads TGCGCCAGCAGCTTGGGGAGCGTTAATGAGCAGTTCTTC.

A few counts support this clone. The same CDR3 also results from other DNA sequences found in this sample. The chain joins TRBV27 to TRBJ1-5; weak D call: TRBD1 (5 bases). Germline V gives CDR1 MNHEY, CDR2 SMNVEV (reference sequence). V gave up 1 base and J gave up 5 bases, with 6 bases separating them. The CDR3 is 13 residues long. The CDR3 DNA reads as TGTGCCAGCAGTTTATTAGGGGATCAGCCCCAGCATTTT. Translating it yields CASSLLGDQPQHF.

The sample holds a few counts of this clone. The CDR3 region is CASRSSGVQYF. In DNA, the CDR3 is TGTGCCAGCAGATCCAGCGGTGTGCAGTACTTC. The V gene is TRBV7-2, the J gene TRBJ2-7; D is possibly TRBD2 (5 bases). The CDR3 has 11 residues. Trimming took off 6 bases at V and 9 bases at J, with 12 bases between the two ends. The germline V gene has CDR1 SGHTA and CDR2 FQGNSA.

This clone was observed at least ten times. The gene calls are TRBV28 and TRBJ2-7; 7 positions agree with TRBD1. With V trimmed by 2 bases and J by 3 bases, 7 bases remained unmatched. The CDR3 totals 15 residues. Germline-derived CDR1 and CDR2 are MDHEN and SYDVKM. The CDR3 region is CASSLTTGQSYEQYF. CDR3 coding DNA: TGTGCCAGCAGTTTAACAACGGGACAGAGCTACGAGCAGTACTTC.

The rearrangement links TRBV6-1 to TRBJ2-6; D unclear. CDR1 MNHNS and CDR2 SASEGT come from the germline V gene. The CDR3 consists of 13 residues. V dropped 6 bases and J dropped 3 bases, with 6 bases sitting between them. This CDR3 is CASRLGGANVLTF. The CDR3 bases are TGTGCCAGCAGGTTAGGTGGGGCCAACGTCCTGACTTTC.

The chain is built from TRBV15 and TRBJ2-1; 9 positions match TRBD2. The germline V gene has CDR1 LNHNV and CDR2 YYDKDF (reference sequence). The CDR3 totals 13 residues. Losses at the gene ends were 8 bases for V and 10 bases for J; bases not matched to a gene: 9. CDR3 amino acids: CATHRILAGEQFF. The CDR3 DNA is TGTGCCACCCACAGGATCCTAGCGGGAGAGCAGTTCTTC.

Only a few counts were recorded for this clone. This chain connects TRBV10-3 to TRBJ2-6; no reliable D call. The length of the CDR3 is 14 residues. The ends were cut back, 2 bases at V and 0 bases at J, with 2 bases in the middle. Germline-derived CDR1 and CDR2 are ENHRY and SYGVKD. In DNA, the CDR3 is TGTGCCATCAGTGAGGGCTCTGGGGCCAACGTCCTGACTTTC. It encodes CAISEGSGANVLTF.